This TCR beta chain was obtained from a study of blood T cell repertoires in COVID-19. About the study: Sample material is recorded as cDNA or gDNA derived from T cells, B-cell-depleted T cells, or PBMCs.

Original handling: From reference gene primer amplification, estimates of nucleated cell counts were derived. Profiling relied on immunoSEQ multiplex PCR, and the TCRdb table lists in-frame clones only, not all of them. V and J calls and clone size follow that table, whereas D and trimming were derived from the DNA. The data contain 340,000 or so clones, 65% to 85% of them singletons. The CDR3 runs 17 residues. Germline assignment: CDR1 LNHNV and CDR2 YYDKDF (reference sequence). The trim removed 0 bases at V and 9 bases at J, leaving 15 bases unmatched. The sequencing sample was made of peripheral blood. This receptor was obtained from a man younger than 40 with active or convalescent COVID-19. The chain recombines TRBV15 with TRBJ1-2; 8 bases align to TRBD1. CDR3 sequence reads: CATSRDGQGVGEGRYTF. The CDR3 bases are TGTGCCACCAGCAGAGACGGACAGGGTGTAGGGGAAGGTCGCTACACCTTC.